Below are 15 T cell receptor beta chains sequenced from a single sample in a study of blood T cells in healthy people across ages. Primers used in a second PCR of roughly 6 to 12 cycles were a sample-barcoded 5' primer and a J-beta primer mix. TCRdb re-analysed the 5' RACE reads in MiXCR, keeping a single row per CDR3 protein. The sample has roughly 1,100,000 distinct CDR3 sequences; almost 25% are singletons. These same data were also listed under a study on T cells of mothers and their children.

The sequenced material came from blood. The receptors come from a girl under 10 years old in good health.

In its sample, this clonotype was seen many times. The V gene is TRBV7-9, the J gene TRBJ2-3; either TRBD1 or TRBD2 may supply D (6 bases each). Trimming pared 2 bases from V and 6 bases from J, leaving 12 bases between. Germline V gene sequence: CDR1 SEHNR, CDR2 FQNEAQ (reference sequence). CDR3 size: 14 residues. CDR3 region: CASSLQGGQDTQYF. As DNA, the CDR3 is TGTGCCAGCAGCTTACAAGGGGGGCAGGATACGCAGTATTTT.

The chain employs TRBV20-1 and TRBJ2-3; no clear D. CDR1 and CDR2 (germline): DFQATT, SNEGSKA (reference sequence). V lost 3 bases and J 0 bases, leaving 16 bases between the germline ends. This CDR3 region has 16 residues. CDR3 nucleotide sequence: TGCAGTGCTAGTGTCCAGACCCTCTCTAGCACAGATACGCAGTATTTT. It codes for CSASVQTLSSTDTQYF.

The chain employs TRBV29-1 and TRBJ2-5, with 7 bases matching TRBD1. Trimming removed 2 bases from V and 2 bases from J; junction bases left unmatched: 5. The CDR3 covers 14 residues. CDR1 SQVTM and CDR2 ANQGSEA come from the germline V gene. The CDR3: CSVELRDRQETQYF. As DNA, the CDR3 is TGCAGCGTTGAACTCCGGGACAGACAAGAGACCCAGTACTTC.

This clonotype has more than one count but fewer than ten. This chain uses TRBV5-1 with TRBJ2-5; TRBD1 is a possible D gene (6 bases). The end of the DNA fits TRBJ2-7 better, so the J call may be wrong. The CDR3 is 15 amino acids. CDR1 and CDR2 from the germline V gene are SGHRS and YFSETQ. CDR3 DNA: TGCGCCAGCAGCTTGGGGACAGATAACAGCTACGAGCAGTACTTC. It translates to CASSLGTDNSYEQYF.

V gene TRBV5-1 combines with J gene TRBJ2-5; weak D call: TRBD2 (5 bases). The last part of the DNA fits TRBJ2-7 better; the J call may be wrong. Germline CDR1 reads SGHRS; CDR2 reads YFSETQ. The CDR3 loop spans 14 amino acids. The CDR3 region has the DNA TGCGCCAGCAGCTCCTTGGATCGGGGATACGAGCAGTACTTC. Its translation is CASSSLDRGYEQYF.

V gene TRBV2 combines with J gene TRBJ2-5; D is perhaps TRBD2 (6 bases). Germline CDR1 is SNHLY and CDR2 is FYNNEI. V lost 8 bases, J lost 2 bases, and 24 bases lay in between. This CDR3 is 17 amino acids long. The CDR3 spells CASEFKGGDLFQETQYF. CDR3 bases: TGTGCCAGCGAATTCAAAGGAGGGGACCTCTTTCAAGAGACCCAGTACTTC.

This clonotype showed up just a few times. The V gene is TRBV5-1, the J gene TRBJ2-3, with 8 nucleotides matching TRBD2. Germline V gene data show CDR1 as SGHRS and CDR2 as YFSETQ. V lost 4 bases, J lost 5 bases, and 12 bases stayed unmatched. This CDR3 has 16 residues. The CDR3, as DNA: TGCGCCAGCAGCAGAAATAGCGGGAAGGCAAGAGATACGCAGTATTTT. This encodes CASSRNSGKARDTQYF.

This clonotype was seen more than once but under ten times. V is TRBV20-1 and J is TRBJ2-7, with 8 nucleotides matching TRBD1. Germline loops: CDR1 DFQATT, CDR2 SNEGSKA (reference sequence). This CDR3 contains 16 residues. V dropped 0 bases and J dropped 3; count of bases not matched to a gene: 10. CDR3 sequence reads: CSARDGEDRVSYEQYF. For the CDR3, the DNA is TGCAGTGCTAGAGACGGTGAGGACAGGGTCAGCTACGAGCAGTACTTC.

The chain links TRBV25-1 to TRBJ2-7; weak D call: TRBD2 (6 bases). Germline CDR1 is MGHDK and CDR2 is SYGVNS. CDR3 length: 15 amino acids. V was clipped by 5 bases and J by 2 bases, with 16 bases between them. This CDR3 reads CASSSKWTTPYEQYF. The CDR3, as DNA: TGTGCCAGCAGTTCTAAATGGACTACGCCCTACGAGCAGTACTTC.

This clonotype was seen more than once but under ten times. J is TRBJ1-1 and V is TRBV7-9, with D unresolved. The germline V and J ends were trimmed by 7 bases and 6 bases, with 18 bases remaining between them. The CDR3 is made up of 14 amino acids. CDR1 and CDR2 from the germline V gene are SEHNR and FQNEAQ (reference sequence). CDR3 nucleotides: TGTGCCAGCATCGCGACCGGGGAAGGATCTGAAGCTTTCTTT. Translating gives CASIATGEGSEAFF. Based on the CDR3 plus reference TRBV7-9 and TRBJ1-1, the full variable domain is DTGVSQNPRHKITKRGQNVTFRCDPISEHNRLYWYRQTLGQGPEFLTYFQNEAQLEKSRLLSDRFSAERPKGSFSTLEIQRTEQGDSAMYLCASIATGEGSEAFFGQGTRLTVV.

This clonotype has a handful of counts. This chain links TRBV6-1 with TRBJ1-2, with D unresolved. Germline-derived CDR1 and CDR2 are MNHNS and SASEGT. The CDR3 has 13 residues. V was shortened by 4 bases and J by 7 bases, with 13 bases between the two germline ends. CDR3 loop: CASSGTTTAGYTF. Here the CDR3 DNA reads TGTGCCAGCAGTGGGACGACAACGGCTGGCTACACCTTC.

Only a few counts were recorded for this clonotype. The rearrangement joins TRBV20-1 to TRBJ2-1; D not certain. Trimming took 4 bases from V and 9 from J, leaving 13 bases between them. The CDR3 runs to 12 residues. CDR1 is DFQATT and CDR2 is SNEGSKA in the germline V gene (reference sequence). CDR3 coding DNA: TGCAGTGCTATAGGCGCAGGCACTGAGCAGTTCTTC. This translates into CSAIGAGTEQFF.

This clonotype was found a few times. This chain uses TRBV4-1 with TRBJ1-2; the D gene is possibly TRBD1 (5 bases). V was clipped by 4 bases and J by 0 bases, with 9 bases between them. This CDR3 region has 14 residues. Germline CDR1 is MGHRA and CDR2 is YSYEKL. The CDR3 region is CASSPQEANYGYTF. DNA for the CDR3: TGCGCCAGCAGCCCACAGGAAGCTAACTATGGCTACACCTTC.

The chain has TRBV7-2 and TRBJ2-5, with a tentative D call TRBD2 (6 bases). The end of the DNA is better explained by TRBJ2-7, so the J call may be wrong. The length of the CDR3 is 13 residues. CDR1 SGHTA and CDR2 FQGNSA come from the germline V gene. The CDR3 coding sequence is TGTGCCAGCAGCCCCGGGGGATATTACGAGCAGTACTTC. Translated: CASSPGGYYEQYF.

As for this clonotype: At one of its ends the junction is not consistent with the germline gene, which may arise from a read error. The chain is built from TRBV7-9 and TRBJ2-1; D ambiguous. Germline CDR1 reads SEHNR; CDR2 reads FQNEAQ (reference sequence). This CDR3 has 14 residues. This chain's CDR3 is CAGSWEGLNDEQFF. CDR3 coding DNA: TGTGCCGGCAGCTGGGAAGGCCTGAACGATGAGCAGTTCTTC.